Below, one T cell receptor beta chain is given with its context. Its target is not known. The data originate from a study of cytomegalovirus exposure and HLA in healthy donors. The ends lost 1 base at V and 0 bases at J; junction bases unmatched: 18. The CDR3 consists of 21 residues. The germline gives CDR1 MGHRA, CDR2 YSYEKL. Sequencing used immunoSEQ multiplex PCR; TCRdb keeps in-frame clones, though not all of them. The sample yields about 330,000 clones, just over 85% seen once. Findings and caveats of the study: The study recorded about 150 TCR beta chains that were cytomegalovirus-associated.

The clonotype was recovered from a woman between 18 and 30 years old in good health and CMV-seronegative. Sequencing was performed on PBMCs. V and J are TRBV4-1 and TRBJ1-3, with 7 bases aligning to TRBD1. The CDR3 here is CASSQGRGTVRSASSGNTIYF. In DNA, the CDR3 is TGCGCCAGCAGCCAAGGTCGCGGGACAGTCCGATCTGCTAGCTCTGGAAACACCATATATTTT.